This T cell receptor (beta chain) was identified during a study of shared clonotypes between healthy human individuals (dated by TCRdb to 2019 to 2021). Describing the broader study: A few men and two women, aged 18 to 49 years, made up the cohort. For each donor, CD4 naive and CD4 memory were each run on three plates, CD8 naive on two plates, and CD8 memory on one plate. Leukapheresis yielded between about 0.85 and 9 billion PBMCs per donor. To increase sequencing depth and limit assay-specific biases, different laboratories used diverse techniques to prepare libraries and sequence TCR repertoires. To estimate repertoire size and how much clonotypes are shared between individuals, the study performed deep sequencing of blood TCR repertoires from a few healthy adults. Paper-wide results and their limitations: Sampling was restricted to blood, and TCR repertoires in tissue are likely to differ from TCR repertoires in blood. The genetic and exposure-history diversity represented was limited by the small number of donors. Even with the large sequencing depth, rarefaction of the sorted-subset datasets indicated that sequencing was incomplete. Clonotypes shared by all four sorted-subset donors showed higher generation probabilities than non-shared clonotypes. Naive subsets generally had larger estimated clonotype richness than memory subsets did. When several donors were compared, the shared fraction of clonotypes was 5% to 6.5% for naive CD4, 3.5% to 4% for naive CD8, more than 2% for memory CD4, and 0.3% to 0.5% for memory CD8. Pairwise subsampling led to the expectation that sequencing depth would affect the degree of clonotype sharing among donors.

TCR CDR3 regions were amplified from genomic DNA by multiplex PCR using the deep immunoSEQ assay. Genomic DNA extracted from each cell subset was distributed evenly over all wells of several immunoSEQ 96-well plates, and each plate served as one replicate. For sorted subsets, approximately 0.2 ug of genomic DNA, equivalent to roughly 33,000 T cell genomes, went into each replicate PCR. Purified libraries were measured with a Qubit 3.0 fluorometer, size-checked on a Bioanalyzer 2100, and measured again with the KAPA Library Quantification kit. Each immunoSEQ 96-well plate was sequenced on its own single-read 150-cycle Illumina NextSeq 550 flow cell. The authors' pipeline ran thus. Because only junctional sequences without quality scores were contained in the immunoSEQ output, filtering matching that applied to full-length reads could not be performed. To assign V/J genes and CDR3, sequences were annotated using PyIR, a Python wrapper for IgBLAST v1.9, with IMGT germline references. Any read was removed if the V/J assignment was weak (E-value above 1e-6), the CDR3 was missing, or the read contained stop codons, out-of-frame junctions, or ambiguous translated residues. V3J clonotypes were defined by identical inferred V gene, J gene, and CDR3 amino acid sequence. Percentage overlap between repertoires was calculated by dividing the number of shared unique clonotypes by the size of the smaller repertoire. Repertoire richness was assessed with RTK rarefaction, the Chao1 estimator, and Recon v2.1 estimates of unobserved clonotypes. For all TCRbeta clonotypes obtained by the gDNA method from a few donors, generation probabilities were computed with OLGA. TCRdb mirrors the immuneACCESS table, restricted to in-frame sequences. Some clones are absent from its copies; in checked studies, under half trace to an unresolved V gene, and the reason for the others is unknown. That table furnishes V, J and clone size, whereas the DNA furnished D and trimming. The sample contains around 2.5 million clones, roughly 93% of them found a single time. The ten largest clones add up to approximately 0.37% of the sample.

Donors were healthy HIV-negative adults with no recently reported acute infections or vaccinations. All donors were Caucasian adults living in Nashville, Tennessee, USA. CD4+ T cells were enriched by magnetic negative selection; naive cells were then positively selected on CD45RA, and the negative fraction formed the memory subset. After blood collection by leukapheresis, PBMCs were isolated using Ficoll-Histopaque density gradient centrifugation and then cryopreserved in the vapor phase of liquid nitrogen. Analytical flow cytometry was used to check the purity and quantity of every magnetically sorted T cell population. From each sorted fraction, genomic DNA was isolated and quantified by UV absorbance on a Nanodrop 2000c. As for this clone: This receptor's antigen is unknown. Base-call qualities are not available, and no considerably larger clone is one nucleotide away. Other DNA sequences in the same sample also yield this CDR3.

Trimming costs V 0 bases and J 5 bases, and their ends lie 13 bases apart. Inclusive of the bounding cysteine and phenylalanine, the CDR3 is 15 residues long. CDR3 DNA is the only sequence kept; it has 45 bases, read in frame from the first base. CDR1 and CDR2 were assigned from the germline V gene (reference sequence) as LNHNV and YYDKDF. The source material was naive CD4+ T cells from PBMCs. Per the publication, the cell subset or site label means: CD45RA+ positively selected. The rearrangement combines TRBV15 with TRBJ1-1; the D region possibly corresponds to TRBD1 (6 bases align). The source of this sequence is a young man in good health. Some clones in this sample may be carry-over from other donors' samples. For the CDR3, the sequence is CATSRDQGLGTEAFF. The DNA is as follows: TGTGCCACCAGCAGAGATCAGGGGTTGGGTACTGAAGCTTTCTTT.